These T cell receptor beta chains were read from a single sample in a study of cytomegalovirus exposure and HLA in healthy donors. TCRdb's table, derived via immunoSEQ multiplex PCR, lists solely in-frame clones and lacks some. Here the sample spans some 170,000 clones, 96% being singletons. Sequencing was carried out using PBMCs. These receptors were taken from a woman aged 18-29 years in good health and CMV-seronegative. CDR3s include the opening cysteine and the closing phenylalanine or tryptophan. Fields, in order: clone size, CDR3 length, D gene, V gene, J gene, CDR3 protein, CDR3 DNA. D genes are given only for firm matches. Expanded clones are given a class, and other clones once, few, many or no size at all.

abundance: -; len: 15; d_gene: -; v_gene: TRBV9; j_gene: TRBJ1-2; CDR3aa: CASSVGRGLSYGYTF; CDR3nt: TGTGCCAGCAGCGTAGGGAGGGGACTTTCCTATGGCTACACCTTC
abundance: -; len: 14; d_gene: TRBD1; v_gene: TRBV30; j_gene: TRBJ1-2; CDR3aa: CAWSAGQGWYGYTF; CDR3nt: TGTGCCTGGAGTGCTGGACAGGGCTGGTATGGCTACACCTTC
abundance: -; len: 15; d_gene: -; v_gene: TRBV18; j_gene: TRBJ1-2; CDR3aa: CASSPPGDSNYGYTF; CDR3nt: TGTGCCAGCTCACCACCTGGGGACTCTAACTATGGCTACACCTTC
abundance: -; len: 13; d_gene: -; v_gene: TRBV11-2; j_gene: TRBJ2-3; CDR3aa: CASSPGGLYTQYF; CDR3nt: TGTGCCAGCAGCCCCGGGGGTCTTTATACGCAGTATTTT
abundance: -; len: 11; d_gene: -; v_gene: TRBV20-1; j_gene: TRBJ2-5; CDR3aa: CSASLQETQYF; CDR3nt: TGCAGTGCTAGTCTCCAAGAGACCCAGTACTTC
abundance: once; len: 15; d_gene: TRBD2; v_gene: TRBV5-4; j_gene: TRBJ2-3; CDR3aa: CASSLFGGAQDTQYF; CDR3nt: TGTGCCAGCAGCCTGTTCGGGGGGGCACAAGATACGCAGTATTTT
abundance: -; len: 16; d_gene: -; v_gene: TRBV6-6; j_gene: TRBJ1-2; CDR3aa: CASSYEVGASNYGYTF; CDR3nt: TGTGCCAGCAGTTACGAGGTTGGGGCGTCTAACTATGGCTACACCTTC
abundance: -; len: 15; d_gene: TRBD2; v_gene: TRBV27; j_gene: TRBJ2-7; CDR3aa: CASRRSGGAQYEQYF; CDR3nt: TGTGCCAGCAGACGCAGCGGGGGGGCCCAATACGAGCAGTACTTC
abundance: -; len: 15; d_gene: -; v_gene: TRBV30; j_gene: TRBJ1-2; CDR3aa: CASPAGGITNYGYTF; CDR3nt: TGTGCCTCGCCAGCCGGGGGGATAACTAACTATGGCTACACCTTC
abundance: once; len: 14; d_gene: TRBD1; v_gene: TRBV30; j_gene: TRBJ1-5; CDR3aa: CAWSPGTGNQPQHF; CDR3nt: TGTGCCTGGAGCCCCGGGACAGGGAATCAGCCCCAGCATTTT
abundance: -; len: 15; d_gene: TRBD1; v_gene: TRBV18; j_gene: TRBJ2-2; CDR3aa: CASSSGQGDTGELFF; CDR3nt: TGTGCCAGCTCATCGGGACAGGGGGACACCGGGGAGCTGTTTTTT
abundance: -; len: 15; d_gene: -; v_gene: TRBV29-1; j_gene: TRBJ1-1; CDR3aa: CSVEVGVYMNTEAFF; CDR3nt: TGCAGCGTTGAAGTGGGCGTCTACATGAACACTGAAGCTTTCTTT
abundance: -; len: 16; d_gene: TRBD2; v_gene: TRBV7-3; j_gene: TRBJ2-1; CDR3aa: CASSLVGTGGVGEQFF; CDR3nt: TGTGCCAGCAGCTTAGTGGGGACGGGAGGTGTAGGTGAGCAGTTCTTC
abundance: -; len: 19; d_gene: TRBD2; v_gene: TRBV15; j_gene: TRBJ2-2; CDR3aa: CATSRLRLAGTRNTGELFF; CDR3nt: TGTGCCACCAGCAGACTTCGACTAGCGGGGACAAGGAACACCGGGGAGCTGTTTTTT
abundance: -; len: 16; d_gene: TRBD1; v_gene: TRBV7-9; j_gene: TRBJ2-1; CDR3aa: CASSLTGTGGVNEQFF; CDR3nt: TGTGCCAGCAGCCTAACCGGGACAGGGGGCGTGAATGAGCAGTTCTTC
abundance: -; len: 15; d_gene: -; v_gene: TRBV4-3; j_gene: TRBJ1-6; CDR3aa: CASSQDLRAYSPLHF; CDR3nt: TGCGCCAGCAGCCAAGATCTGAGAGCCTATTCACCCCTCCACTTT
abundance: -; len: 14; d_gene: TRBD2; v_gene: TRBV5-1; j_gene: TRBJ2-5; CDR3aa: CASSGGGPSETQYF; CDR3nt: TGCGCCAGCAGCGGCGGGGGGCCTTCGGAGACCCAGTACTTC
abundance: -; len: 13; d_gene: -; v_gene: TRBV9; j_gene: TRBJ2-5; CDR3aa: CASNEDSQETQYF; CDR3nt: TGTGCCAGCAATGAGGACAGCCAAGAGACCCAGTACTTC
abundance: -; len: 16; d_gene: TRBD1; v_gene: TRBV4-3; j_gene: TRBJ1-4; CDR3aa: CASSQGWTGGYEKLFF; CDR3nt: TGCGCCAGCAGCCAAGGCTGGACAGGGGGATATGAAAAACTGTTTTTT
abundance: -; len: 14; d_gene: TRBD1; v_gene: TRBV9; j_gene: TRBJ2-7; CDR3aa: CASSYGQASYEQYF; CDR3nt: TGTGCCAGCAGCTATGGACAGGCCTCCTACGAGCAGTACTTC
abundance: -; len: 15; d_gene: -; v_gene: TRBV7-6; j_gene: TRBJ1-2; CDR3aa: CASSSQLRANYGYTF; CDR3nt: TGTGCCAGCAGCTCCCAGTTGAGGGCCAACTATGGCTACACCTTC
abundance: -; len: 14; d_gene: TRBD1; v_gene: TRBV12-5; j_gene: TRBJ2-3; CDR3aa: CASGLGQGTDTQYF; CDR3nt: TGTGCTAGTGGTTTGGGACAGGGAACAGATACGCAGTATTTT
abundance: -; len: 16; d_gene: TRBD1; v_gene: TRBV7-9; j_gene: TRBJ1-5; CDR3aa: CATDPMGTGDDQPQHF; CDR3nt: TGTGCGACAGATCCGATGGGGACAGGGGATGATCAGCCCCAGCATTTT
abundance: -; len: 15; d_gene: -; v_gene: TRBV13; j_gene: TRBJ1-2; CDR3aa: CASSLVRQGQYGYTF; CDR3nt: TGTGCCAGCAGCTTAGTTAGGCAGGGTCAATATGGCTACACCTTC
abundance: -; len: 15; d_gene: -; v_gene: TRBV6-5; j_gene: TRBJ1-1; CDR3aa: CASSYSNYRDTEAFF; CDR3nt: TGTGCCAGCAGTTACTCGAATTACAGGGACACTGAAGCTTTCTTT
abundance: -; len: 15; d_gene: -; v_gene: TRBV4-3; j_gene: TRBJ2-7; CDR3aa: CASSQGGNPSYEQYF; CDR3nt: TGCGCCAGCAGCCAAGGCGGCAACCCGTCCTACGAGCAGTACTTC
abundance: -; len: 13; d_gene: TRBD1; v_gene: TRBV2; j_gene: TRBJ2-7; CDR3aa: CASSFRGLGEQYF; CDR3nt: TGTGCCAGCAGTTTCAGGGGGCTTGGGGAGCAGTACTTC
abundance: -; len: 16; d_gene: -; v_gene: TRBV11-3; j_gene: TRBJ2-1; CDR3aa: CASSLARQATYNEQFF; CDR3nt: TGTGCCAGCAGCTTAGCCCGACAGGCCACCTACAATGAGCAGTTCTTC
abundance: -; len: 16; d_gene: TRBD2; v_gene: TRBV11-3; j_gene: TRBJ2-1; CDR3aa: CASSPGGAGINNEQFF; CDR3nt: TGTGCCAGCAGCCCCGGGGGAGCGGGGATCAACAATGAGCAGTTCTTC
abundance: once; len: 13; d_gene: -; v_gene: TRBV5-1; j_gene: TRBJ2-2; CDR3aa: CASTEQETGELFF; CDR3nt: TGCGCCAGCACCGAACAGGAAACCGGGGAGCTGTTTTTT
abundance: -; len: 15; d_gene: -; v_gene: TRBV13; j_gene: TRBJ2-7; CDR3aa: CASSDPTGAYTGQYF; CDR3nt: TGTGCCAGCTCGGACCCGACAGGCGCCTATACGGGGCAGTACTTC
abundance: -; len: 16; d_gene: TRBD2; v_gene: TRBV9; j_gene: TRBJ2-1; CDR3aa: CASSVAGLAVSHEQFF; CDR3nt: TGTGCCAGCAGCGTAGCGGGACTAGCAGTGTCGCATGAGCAGTTCTTC
abundance: once; len: 14; d_gene: TRBD1; v_gene: TRBV6-5; j_gene: TRBJ2-7; CDR3aa: CASSVRQGSYEQYF; CDR3nt: TGTGCCAGCAGTGTTAGACAGGGCTCCTACGAGCAGTACTTC
abundance: -; len: 15; d_gene: -; v_gene: TRBV6-1; j_gene: TRBJ2-7; CDR3aa: CASSEAPQASYEQYF; CDR3nt: TGTGCCAGCAGTGAAGCGCCACAGGCCTCCTACGAGCAGTACTTC
abundance: -; len: 15; d_gene: -; v_gene: TRBV9; j_gene: TRBJ2-1; CDR3aa: CASSVATGSYNEQFF; CDR3nt: TGTGCCAGCAGCGTAGCTACAGGATCATACAATGAGCAGTTCTTC
abundance: -; len: 15; d_gene: -; v_gene: TRBV7-3; j_gene: TRBJ2-1; CDR3aa: CASSRQGSTYNEQFF; CDR3nt: TGTGCCAGCAGCCGCCAGGGTAGCACCTACAATGAGCAGTTCTTC
abundance: many; len: 14; d_gene: -; v_gene: TRBV5-1; j_gene: TRBJ1-2; CDR3aa: CASSFGGAGYGYTF; CDR3nt: TGCGCCAGCAGCTTCGGAGGGGCAGGCTATGGCTACACCTTC
abundance: -; len: 13; d_gene: -; v_gene: TRBV5-8; j_gene: TRBJ1-6; CDR3aa: CASSLRPHSPLHF; CDR3nt: TGTGCCAGCAGCCTTCGTCCCCATTCACCCCTCCACTTT
abundance: -; len: 15; d_gene: TRBD2; v_gene: TRBV7-8; j_gene: TRBJ2-1; CDR3aa: CASSFSSGVLVEQFF; CDR3nt: TGTGCCAGCAGCTTTTCTAGCGGGGTTCTAGTTGAGCAGTTCTTC
abundance: -; len: 15; d_gene: TRBD2; v_gene: TRBV7-2; j_gene: TRBJ2-1; CDR3aa: CASSTRLAASNEQFF; CDR3nt: TGTGCCAGCAGCACCCGACTAGCGGCTAGCAATGAGCAGTTCTTC
abundance: -; len: 16; d_gene: -; v_gene: TRBV7-2; j_gene: TRBJ1-6; CDR3aa: CASSFLGARNNSPLHF; CDR3nt: TGTGCCAGCAGCTTTTTAGGGGCCCGGAATAATTCACCCCTCCACTTT
abundance: -; len: 14; d_gene: TRBD1; v_gene: TRBV2; j_gene: TRBJ2-7; CDR3aa: CASSELGTAYEQYF; CDR3nt: TGTGCCAGCAGTGAACTAGGGACAGCTTACGAGCAGTACTTC
abundance: -; len: 12; d_gene: -; v_gene: TRBV2; j_gene: TRBJ2-7; CDR3aa: CGGGALGYEQYF; CDR3nt: TGTGGAGGGGGGGCGCTGGGCTACGAGCAGTACTTC
abundance: -; len: 12; d_gene: -; v_gene: TRBV2; j_gene: TRBJ2-7; CDR3aa: CAGGTGFYEQYF; CDR3nt: TGTGCCGGAGGTACAGGGTTCTACGAGCAGTACTTC
abundance: -; len: 14; d_gene: TRBD1; v_gene: TRBV9; j_gene: TRBJ1-2; CDR3aa: CASSVAGQNYGYTF; CDR3nt: TGTGCCAGCAGCGTAGCGGGACAGAACTATGGCTACACCTTC
abundance: once; len: 15; d_gene: -; v_gene: TRBV30; j_gene: TRBJ2-5; CDR3aa: CAWDRQGGLGETQYF; CDR3nt: TGTGCCTGGGACCGACAGGGAGGCCTGGGAGAGACCCAGTACTTC
abundance: -; len: 13; d_gene: -; v_gene: TRBV5-1; j_gene: TRBJ2-5; CDR3aa: CASRAGATETQYF; CDR3nt: TGCGCCAGCAGGGCAGGGGCTACGGAGACCCAGTACTTC
abundance: -; len: 20; d_gene: -; v_gene: TRBV23-1; j_gene: TRBJ2-1; CDR3aa: CASSQPPARPYRDMYNEQFF; CDR3nt: TGCGCCAGCAGTCAGCCCCCCGCCAGGCCTTACCGGGATATGTACAATGAGCAGTTCTTC
abundance: -; len: 16; d_gene: TRBD2; v_gene: TRBV5-4; j_gene: TRBJ2-1; CDR3aa: CASSLGSGSLYNEQFF; CDR3nt: TGTGCCAGCAGCTTGGGTAGCGGGAGCCTCTACAATGAGCAGTTCTTC
abundance: -; len: 17; d_gene: TRBD2; v_gene: TRBV5-1; j_gene: TRBJ2-7; CDR3aa: CASSLAGTSGGTYEQYF; CDR3nt: TGCGCCAGCAGCTTGGCCGGGACTAGCGGGGGGACCTACGAGCAGTACTTC
abundance: -; len: 14; d_gene: -; v_gene: TRBV7-6; j_gene: TRBJ2-4; CDR3aa: CASSLGGVWDIQYF; CDR3nt: TGTGCCAGCAGCTTAGGGGGGGTTTGGGACATTCAGTACTTC
abundance: -; len: 16; d_gene: TRBD1; v_gene: TRBV6-6; j_gene: TRBJ2-5; CDR3aa: CASSYSKRQGGETQYF; CDR3nt: TGTGCCAGCAGTTACTCGAAGCGACAGGGGGGAGAGACCCAGTACTTC
abundance: -; len: 16; d_gene: -; v_gene: TRBV12-5; j_gene: TRBJ2-1; CDR3aa: CASASSKRLDYNEQFF; CDR3nt: TGTGCTAGTGCCTCATCAAAGCGATTAGACTACAATGAGCAGTTCTTC